This T cell receptor beta chain was recorded in a study of T cell responses to AZD1222 COVID-19 vaccine (dated by TCRdb to about 2021). Regarding the research as a whole: AZD1222 recipients whose second dose came at about 4 weeks and those whose second dose came at about 12 weeks were combined into one group, since spike-specific TCR depth and breadth did not differ between the two schedules. TCR sequencing was performed for more than 230 trial participants, of whom about 200 were given two doses of AZD1222 and around 25 were given two doses of MenACWY control vaccine. Trial participants were enrolled by age into subgroups of 18-55, 56-69 and 70-plus years, and around 150, 28 and 57 TCR-sequenced participants, respectively, were included in these subgroups.

Comment on this clone: Its antigen is not yet known. Base qualities are not recorded, but no much larger clone differs from it by a single base.

In the paper's terms, the time point label means: baseline before first vaccination. Samples from vaccinated people were obtained from the UK trials COV001 and COV002, which included a single-blind randomized controlled phase 2/3 trial of AZD1222 (ChAdOx1 nCoV-19) in healthy adults. For TCRbeta chain sequencing, PBMC samples from trial participants were taken at day 0 and at day 28 after the second dose. Findings and caveats that apply to the study as a whole: The 56-69-year group was small, and its depth increase did not reach significance, likely because of low power. Spike-specific TCR breadth and depth rose significantly after two AZD1222 doses compared with day 0 and with MenACWY recipients. Reportedly, almost half of the unique spike-specific TCRs recognized epitopes lying outside the regions that are mutated in the B.1.351 and B.1.1.7 variants. CD4 TCRs associated with the vaccine covered the entire spike protein, and the dominant responses were in regions 160-218 and 743-854. Conclusions about previously exposed vaccinees are limited, since just 5 to 7 AZD1222 recipients were seropositive for SARS-CoV-2 at baseline. Most participants were white British and females outnumbered males, and the authors suggested that clonal diversity may have been underestimated. No day 14 peak-response samples were available, so repertoires were characterized only after the peak T cell response.

Taken from the germline V gene (reference sequence), the CDR1 and CDR2 loops are MNHEY and SMNVEV. Unmatched junction bases come to 9, with V trimmed by 6 bases and J by 4 bases. From the cysteine up to the phenylalanine, the CDR3 has a length of 14 residues. CDR3 DNA is the only sequence kept; it has 42 bases, read in frame from the first base. The CDR3 regions of human TCRbeta chains were analyzed by immunosequencing. Concerning the study's data processing: Repertoire TCRs were matched against a reference library of SARS-CoV-2-specific TCRs generated with the MIRA antigen-specificity platform. Breadth was defined as the fraction of unique TCRs that were SARS-CoV-2-associated, and depth was defined as the fraction of total T cells that were SARS-CoV-2-associated. Using the MIRA data, each spike-specific TCR was assigned both to the spike region to which the TCR was reactive and to a CD4 or CD8 class. Log10-transformed breadth and depth values were compared by one-way ANOVA with Sidak's multiple comparisons tests. TCRdb's version of the immuneACCESS table is confined to in-frame rearrangements and falls short of the full clone set. An unresolved V gene accounts for under half of the shortfall where checked; the remainder is of unknown origin. Clone size and V and J calls were adopted from that table, with D and trimming inferred from the DNA. For this sample the table gives roughly 170,000 clones, of which around nine tenths were detected only once. The top ten clonotypes cover roughly 0.49% of the sample.

Sequenced material: peripheral blood, taken on day 0 of AZD1222 vaccination. This receptor was obtained from an adult in good health. The receptor chain draws on TRBV27 and TRBJ2-7; 7 of the junction bases match TRBD1. CDR3 region: CASSPGTEQYEQYF. In nucleotides, the sequence is TGTGCCAGCAGCCCCGGGACAGAACAGTACGAGCAGTACTTC.